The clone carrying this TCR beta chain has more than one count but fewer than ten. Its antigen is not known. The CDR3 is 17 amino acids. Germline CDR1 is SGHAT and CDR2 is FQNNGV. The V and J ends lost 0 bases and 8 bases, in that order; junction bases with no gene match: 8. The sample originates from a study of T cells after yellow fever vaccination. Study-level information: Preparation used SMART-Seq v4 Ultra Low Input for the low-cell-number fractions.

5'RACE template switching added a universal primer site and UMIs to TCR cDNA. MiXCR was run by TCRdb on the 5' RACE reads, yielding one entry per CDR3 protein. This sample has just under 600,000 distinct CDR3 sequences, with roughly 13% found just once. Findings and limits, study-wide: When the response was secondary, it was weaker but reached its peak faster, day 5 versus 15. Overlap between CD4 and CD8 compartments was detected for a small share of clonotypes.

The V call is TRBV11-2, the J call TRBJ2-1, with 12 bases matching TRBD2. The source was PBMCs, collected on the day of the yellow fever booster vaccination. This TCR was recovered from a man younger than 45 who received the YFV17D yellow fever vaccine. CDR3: CASSLEWLAGGPDEQFF. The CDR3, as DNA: TGTGCCAGCAGCTTAGAATGGCTAGCGGGAGGGCCAGATGAGCAGTTCTTC.